This T cell receptor beta chain comes out of a study of T cells after posttransplantation cyclophosphamide. This clone was recorded at least ten times. Sequencing used immunoSEQ multiplex PCR; TCRdb keeps in-frame clones, though not all of them. Listed for the sample are some 35,000 clones, none seen a single time. Trimming took 3 bases from V and 0 from J, leaving 13 bases between them. The CDR3 extends over 17 amino acids. Germline V gene sequence: CDR1 SGHRS, CDR2 YFSETQ. V and J are TRBV5-1 and TRBJ1-6; maybe TRBD1 (6 bases). The sample consisted of PBMCs. The receptor was derived from a man aged 25-40 years in good health and a related stem cell transplant donor. CDR3 nucleotide sequence: TGCGCCAGCAGCTCAGGACAGATGAGCTCCTATAATTCACCCCTCCACTTT. Protein sequence: CASSSGQMSSYNSPLHF.